This TCR beta chain is drawn from a study of OX40 agonist ivuxolimab in advanced cancers. Only in-frame clones appear in the TCRdb table, and some are missing; sequencing was by immunoSEQ multiplex PCR. This table has fewer than 70,000 clones, about 89% appearing once. This CDR3 contains 13 residues. V lost 6 bases and J 8 bases, leaving 16 bases between the germline ends. CDR1 KGHSH and CDR2 LQKENI come from the germline V gene. This sequence originates from an adult with an advanced solid tumor such as melanoma, head and neck, liver or kidney cancer. The source material was CD4+ or CD8+ T cells sorted from blood, sampled in a trial of the OX40 agonist ivuxolimab. The J gene is TRBJ1-2, the V gene TRBV18, with D perhaps TRBD1 (5 bases). CDR3 sequence: CASSPTGLGGYTF. The DNA of the CDR3 is TGTGCCAGCTCCCCTACAGGATTAGGGGGCTACACCTTC.